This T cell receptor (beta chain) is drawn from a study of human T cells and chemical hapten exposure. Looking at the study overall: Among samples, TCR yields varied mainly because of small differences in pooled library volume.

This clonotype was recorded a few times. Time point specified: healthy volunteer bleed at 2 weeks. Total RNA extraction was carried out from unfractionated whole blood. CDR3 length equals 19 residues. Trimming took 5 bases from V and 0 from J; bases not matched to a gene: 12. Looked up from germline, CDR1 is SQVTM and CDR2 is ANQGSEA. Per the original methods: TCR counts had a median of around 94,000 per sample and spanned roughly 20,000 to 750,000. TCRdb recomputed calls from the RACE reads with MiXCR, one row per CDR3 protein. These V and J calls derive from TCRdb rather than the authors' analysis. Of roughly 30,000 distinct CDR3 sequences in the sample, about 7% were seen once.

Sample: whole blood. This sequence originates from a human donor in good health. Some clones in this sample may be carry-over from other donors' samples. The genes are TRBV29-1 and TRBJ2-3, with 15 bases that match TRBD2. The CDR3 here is CSVTGTSGGSGLSTDTQYF. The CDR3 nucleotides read TGCAGCGTTACCGGGACTAGCGGGGGGTCGGGGCTAAGCACAGATACGCAGTATTTT.